This T cell receptor (beta chain) appears in the sequencing data of a study of blood T cell repertoires in COVID-19. Looking at the study overall: There were acute and convalescent COVID-19 samples, and they came from the United States, Italy and Spain.

Original processing notes: Amplification of reference gene primers was used by the study to estimate nucleated cell counts. The assay was immunoSEQ multiplex PCR, and TCRdb's table has in-frame clones only and misses some. V, J and clone size derive from that table, while D and trimming were established from the DNA sequence. The sample records about 280,000 clones, about nine tenths being singletons. The Seattle patients joined while their infection was active and were tracked longitudinally afterward. This CDR3 has 13 residues. CDR1 is MNHNS, CDR2 SASEGT, per germline. V was cut by 0 bases and J by 8 bases, with 5 bases left in between.

The sequence derives from a woman aged 25-40 years with COVID-19, enrolled during active disease. Source material: peripheral blood. The J gene is TRBJ1-6, the V gene TRBV6-1, with D unresolved. The CDR3 DNA sequence: TGTGCCAGCAGTGAAGCTACAGATTCACCCCTCCACTTT. It encodes CASSEATDSPLHF.